Below are 7 T cell receptor beta chains sequenced from a single sample in a study of regulatory T cells in long-lasting Graves disease. Time point indicated: newly diagnosed GD, antithyroid drugs for less than 3 months. The TCR library used RNA extracted from PBMCs. CDR3-region Arm-PCR and iRepertoire HTBI primers produced the TCR beta libraries. TCRdb reprocessed the multiplex PCR reads via MiXCR and lists one record per CDR3 protein. The table lists 350,000 to 500,000 distinct CDR3 sequences, 11% to 15% of them singletons, with roughly a sixth in the top ten. Another study also made use of these data, one on T cells in Graves' hyperthyroidism and ophthalmopathy.

This sample comprised peripheral blood mononuclear cells (PBMCs), obtained at new diagnosis, from a patient treated with antithyroid drugs. These receptor sequences come from a woman aged 50 to 60 with Graves disease.

V is TRBV6-2 or TRBV6-3 and J is TRBJ1-1, with 7 nucleotides matching TRBD1. The germline CDR1 and CDR2 sequences are MNHEY and SVGEGT. J lost 7 bases, V lost 5 bases, and 13 bases had no gene match. CDR3 size: 15 residues. CDR3 nucleotide sequence: TGTGCCAGCAGTAGCCCGCATCCCGGACAGGTTGAAGCTTTCTTT. Its protein product is CASSSPHPGQVEAFF.

V gene TRBV18 combines with J gene TRBJ2-2, with D perhaps TRBD1 (6 bases). CDR1 is KGHSH and CDR2 is LQKENI in the germline V gene. The V end was cut by 4 bases, the J end by 2 bases, with 26 bases between. The CDR3 has 20 amino acids. The CDR3 DNA sequence: TGTGCCAGCTCACGGACAGCGACGGATGGTGTAGGGGTCAACACCGGGGAGCTGTTTTTT. Protein product: CASSRTATDGVGVNTGELFF. Variable domain in full (rest from reference TRBV18 and TRBJ2-2): NAGVMQNPRHLVRRRGQEARLRCSPMKGHSHVYWYRQLPEEGLKFMVYLQKENIIDESGMPKERFSAEFPKEGPSILRIQQVVRGDSAAYFCASSRTATDGVGVNTGELFFGEGSRLTVL.

This clonotype was picked up a small number of times. The chain employs TRBV6-2 or TRBV6-3 and TRBJ2-1; TRBD2 aligns across 7 bases. The trim removed 1 base at V and 5 bases at J, leaving 20 bases unmatched. The germline CDR1 and CDR2 sequences are MNHEY and SVGEGT. CDR3 size: 20 residues. CDR3 in DNA: TGTGCCAGCAGTTACTTACGACTAGCATGGGGCTCTGGTACGGACAATGAGCAGTTCTTC. Its translation is CASSYLRLAWGSGTDNEQFF.

In this sample, this clonotype turned up many times. The rearrangement joins TRBV18 to TRBJ2-1; 7 bases align to TRBD1. From germline, CDR1 is KGHSH and CDR2 LQKENI. This CDR3 contains 12 residues. The trim removed 6 bases at V and 6 bases at J, leaving 2 bases unmatched. The CDR3 protein is CASSRQGNEQFF. The CDR3 region has the DNA TGTGCCAGCTCCCGACAGGGCAATGAGCAGTTCTTC.

This clonotype was detected ten times or more. The chain joins TRBV4-1 to TRBJ2-3, with TRBD1 as a possible D gene (6 bases). The length of the CDR3 is 13 residues. The V gene's germline CDR1 is MGHRA and CDR2 YSYEKL. V gave up 5 bases and J gave up 6 bases, with 12 bases separating them. The chain's CDR3 is CASSTTGTDTQYF. The CDR3 region has the DNA TGCGCCAGCAGCACCACAGGGACCGATACGCAGTATTTT.

The chain recombines TRBV29-1 with TRBJ2-7, with D perhaps TRBD1 (5 bases). Germline CDR1 is SQVTM and CDR2 is ANQGSEA. The length of the CDR3 is 18 residues. Trimming pared 0 bases from V and 0 bases from J, leaving 21 bases between. The CDR3 protein is CSVEDPVRARGSSYEQYF. CDR3 bases: TGCAGCGTTGAAGATCCTGTCAGGGCTAGGGGCAGCTCCTACGAGCAGTACTTC.

At least ten counts were recorded for this clonotype. The rearrangement joins TRBV18 to TRBJ2-7, with 9 bases lining up with TRBD2. CDR1 KGHSH and CDR2 LQKENI come from the germline V gene. With 6 bases clipped from V and 5 bases from J, the junction kept 14 bases outside the gene matches. The CDR3 has 16 amino acids. The CDR3 protein is CASSPAGAGGPNEQYF. CDR3 bases: TGTGCCAGCTCTCCCGCCGGGGCGGGAGGGCCGAACGAGCAGTACTTC.